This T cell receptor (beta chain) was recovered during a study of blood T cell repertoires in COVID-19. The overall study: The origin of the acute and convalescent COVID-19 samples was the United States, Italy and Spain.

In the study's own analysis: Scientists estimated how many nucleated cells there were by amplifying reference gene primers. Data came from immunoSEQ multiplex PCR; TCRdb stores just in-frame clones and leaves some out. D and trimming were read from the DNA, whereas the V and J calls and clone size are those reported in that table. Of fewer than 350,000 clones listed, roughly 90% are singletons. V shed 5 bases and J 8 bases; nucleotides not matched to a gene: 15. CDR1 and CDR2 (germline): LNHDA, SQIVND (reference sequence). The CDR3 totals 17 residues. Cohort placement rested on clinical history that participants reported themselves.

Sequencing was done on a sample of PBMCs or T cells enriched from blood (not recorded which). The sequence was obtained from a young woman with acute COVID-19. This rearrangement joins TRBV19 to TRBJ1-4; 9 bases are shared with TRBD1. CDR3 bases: TGTGCCAGTAGTCTCAAGGGCCTGACAGGGGGTCGGGAAAAACTGTTTTTT. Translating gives CASSLKGLTGGREKLFF.